This record looks at one T cell receptor (beta chain) sequence and its context. Antigen: not known. Using immunoSEQ multiplex PCR, the repertoire was profiled, and TCRdb retains in-frame clones only, with some absent. Here the sample spans 100,000 to 150,000 clones, about 89% being singletons. This sample is part of a study of T cell responses to AZD1222 COVID-19 vaccine. General study findings and limits: White British donors predominated, females outnumbered males, and clonal diversity was possibly underestimated. Elevations in Spike-specific TCR breadth and depth followed administration of two AZD1222 doses. Among vaccine-associated CD4 TCRs, coverage spanned spike, with dominance at 160-218 and 743-854. The study reported that nearly half of spike-specific TCRs target unmutated variant regions.

Germline CDR1 SGHAT, CDR2 FQNNGV. The CDR3 is 16 amino acids. Between the trimmed V and J ends, which lost 4 bases and 2 bases, there was a span of 17 bases. The source material was peripheral blood, sampled on day 0 of AZD1222 vaccination. This sequence originates from an adult in good health. The chain combines TRBV11-2 with TRBJ2-5; D may be TRBD1 (6 bases). The CDR3: CASSSNRVTLQETQYF. The DNA of the CDR3 is TGTGCCAGCAGCTCAAACAGGGTAACTTTGCAAGAGACCCAGTACTTC.